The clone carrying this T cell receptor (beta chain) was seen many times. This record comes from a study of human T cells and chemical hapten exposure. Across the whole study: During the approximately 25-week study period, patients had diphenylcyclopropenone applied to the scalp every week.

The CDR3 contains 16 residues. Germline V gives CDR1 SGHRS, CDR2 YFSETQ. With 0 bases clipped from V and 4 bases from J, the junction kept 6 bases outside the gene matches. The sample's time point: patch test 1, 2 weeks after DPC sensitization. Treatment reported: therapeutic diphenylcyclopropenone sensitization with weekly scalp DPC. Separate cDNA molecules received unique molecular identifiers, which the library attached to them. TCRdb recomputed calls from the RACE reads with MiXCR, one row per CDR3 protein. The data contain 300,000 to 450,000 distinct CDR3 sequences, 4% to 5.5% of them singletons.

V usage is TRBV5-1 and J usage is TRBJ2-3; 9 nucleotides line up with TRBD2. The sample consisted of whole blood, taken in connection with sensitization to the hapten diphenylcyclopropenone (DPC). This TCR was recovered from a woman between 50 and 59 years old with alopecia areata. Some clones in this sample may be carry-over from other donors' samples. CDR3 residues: CASSLVGSGSPDTQYF. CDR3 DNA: TGCGCCAGCAGCTTGGTCGGTAGCGGGAGTCCAGATACGCAGTATTTT.